A selection of T cell receptor beta chains follows, all from one sample in a study of blood T cell repertoires in COVID-19. Clones were read by immunoSEQ multiplex PCR, and TCRdb kept only the in-frame ones, dropping some. The sample has 150,000 to 200,000 clones, about 90% seen once. Specimen: peripheral blood. These receptors were obtained from a woman aged 55-75 years with COVID-19, enrolled during active disease. The CDR3 runs from the conserved cysteine through the conserved F or W. D genes are given only for firm matches. Clone size is given for some rows only: seen once, a few or many times, or a class if the clone is expanded.

- | TRBD1 | TRBJ1-6 | TRBV28 | TGTGCCAGCAGTTCGACCGGGACAGGGATTAGCTCCTATAATTCACCCCTCCACTTT | CASSSTGTGISSYNSPLHF
- | - | TRBJ1-1 | TRBV10-3 | TGTGCCATCAGTGAGTCGACGGGGGAAGCTTTCTTT | CAISESTGEAFF
once | TRBD1 | TRBJ1-3 | TRBV7-9 | TGTGCCAGCAGCCTTGCAGGGGGCTTTGGAAACACCATATATTTT | CASSLAGGFGNTIYF
once | - | TRBJ1-5 | TRBV18 | TGCGCCAGCTCACGGGAGACTAGCAATCAGCCCCAGCATTTT | CASSRETSNQPQHF
few | - | TRBJ1-3 | TRBV30 | TGTGCCTGGAGCGGAGGGATAATCCCCGTATCTGGAAACACCATATATTTT | CAWSGGIIPVSGNTIYF
- | - | TRBJ1-5 | TRBV21-1 | TGTGCCAGCCGGGGGACAGGGCGATCAGCCCAGCATTTT | CASRGTGRSAQHF
- | TRBD2 | TRBJ2-1 | TRBV3-1/TRBV3-2 | TGTGCCAGCAGCCAGACGGGGGGGTACAATGAGCAGTTCTTC | CASSQTGGYNEQFF
once | - | TRBJ1-5 | TRBV10-3 | TGTGCCATCAGTGTGACTGAAGATAGCAATCAGCCCCAGCATTTT | CAISVTEDSNQPQHF
- | - | TRBJ2-7 | TRBV10-3 | TGTGCCATCAGTCGACAGATTGACGGCGAGCAGTACTTC | CAISRQIDGEQYF
- | - | TRBJ2-6 | TRBV5-1 | TGCGCCAGCAGACGCAGGGCTGGGGCCAACGTCCTGACTTTC | CASRRRAGANVLTF
- | TRBD1 | TRBJ1-2 | TRBV6-5 | TGTGCCAGCACCAGGACAGGGATGGACTATGGCTACACCTTC | CASTRTGMDYGYTF
- | TRBD2 | TRBJ2-1 | TRBV5-6 | TGTGCCAGCAGCTTGGTGGTCGGGAGGACCTACAATGAGCAGTTCTTC | CASSLVVGRTYNEQFF
- | TRBD1 | TRBJ1-4 | TRBV7-9 | TGTGCCAGCAGCGATGGACAGGGGGCATCTAATGAAAAACTGTTTTTT | CASSDGQGASNEKLFF
- | - | TRBJ2-3 | TRBV6-5 | TGTGCCAGCACTCAGACTTTCACAGATACGCAGTATTTT | CASTQTFTDTQYF
- | TRBD2 | TRBJ2-5 | TRBV28 | TGTGCCGGATCCGGGACTAGCGGGCCAGAGACCCAGTACTTC | CAGSGTSGPETQYF
- | TRBD1 | TRBJ1-5 | TRBV6-6 | TGTGCCAGCAGTACAGGGGGCTTTCAGCCCCAGCATTTT | CASSTGGFQPQHF
- | - | TRBJ2-7 | TRBV21-1 | TGTGCCAGCAGCAAAGCGCTCGAGGAGGGTACGTTTATCTACGAGCAGTACTTC | CASSKALEEGTFIYEQYF
few | - | TRBJ1-2 | TRBV11-2 | TGTGCCAGCAGCAGACAGGCTACTAACTATGGCTACACCTTC | CASSRQATNYGYTF
- | TRBD1 | TRBJ1-1 | TRBV7-8 | TGTGCCAGCAGCTTGGGACGGACAGGGCGGACTGAAGCTTTCTTT | CASSLGRTGRTEAFF
- | TRBD1 | TRBJ2-1 | TRBV7-2 | TGTGCCAGCAGCTTAGCGGGACAGGGAGGTTTGAATGAGCAGTTCTTC | CASSLAGQGGLNEQFF
- | TRBD1 | TRBJ2-1 | TRBV9 | TGTGCCAGCAGGGCATTAGGACAGGGTTCCAACAATGAGCAGTTCTTC | CASRALGQGSNNEQFF
- | TRBD2 | TRBJ2-1 | TRBV19 | TGTGCCAGTAGGCAGCGGGGCTTCTCCTACAATGAGCAGTTCTTC | CASRQRGFSYNEQFF
- | - | TRBJ2-1 | TRBV9 | TGTGCCAGCAGCGTACCCCCTCTAGGAGGGTTCCACAATGAGCAGTTCTTC | CASSVPPLGGFHNEQFF
- | - | TRBJ2-1 | TRBV14 | TGTGCCAGCAGCGGTACTAGGAGCCGCCCTCGGAGGGTCTTC | CASSGTRSRPRRVF
- | - | TRBJ2-1 | TRBV19 | TGTGCCAGTAGTCGACAGAAATCCTACAATGAGCAGTTCTTC | CASSRQKSYNEQFF
- | - | TRBJ1-5 | TRBV14 | TGTGCCAGCAGCCAAGTGGATGGACTGGCCCAGCATTTT | CASSQVDGLAQHF
- | TRBD2 | TRBJ2-2 | TRBV6-5 | TGTGCCAGCAGTTATAGAGATCTAGCGGGATCCGGGGAGCTGTTTTTT | CASSYRDLAGSGELFF
- | TRBD2 | TRBJ2-1 | TRBV6-5 | TGTGCCAGCAGTTACCCCCGGGAGACGGGGGGTGAGCAGTTCTTC | CASSYPRETGGEQFF
- | TRBD2 | TRBJ2-3 | TRBV28 | TGTGCCAGCAGTTTAAAGCGGGGCTCTAGCACAGATACGCAGTATTTT | CASSLKRGSSTDTQYF
- | - | TRBJ2-1 | TRBV4-1 | TGCGCCAGCAGCCAACTGCGGGGAACCTACAATGAGCAGTTCTTC | CASSQLRGTYNEQFF
- | - | TRBJ1-2 | TRBV30 | TGTGCCTGGAGTGTACTGGCAACGGGCGGGAACTATGGCTACACCTTC | CAWSVLATGGNYGYTF
- | - | TRBJ2-6 | TRBV27 | TGTGCCAGCAGGGAGGGCAGGGTAGTTGGGGCCAACGTCCTGACTTTC | CASREGRVVGANVLTF
- | TRBD2 | TRBJ2-3 | TRBV5-1 | TGCGCCAGCAGCTTTAGAGAGGGAGCGGGAGAAAATACGCAGTATTTT | CASSFREGAGENTQYF
- | - | TRBJ2-7 | TRBV7-2 | TGTGCCAGCAGCGAACAGCCATCGACAAGATGGCCCTACGAGCAGTACTTC | CASSEQPSTRWPYEQYF
- | - | TRBJ1-5 | TRBV12-3/TRBV12-4 | TGTGCCAGCAGGGTTGGGGCCGATCAGCCCCAGCATTTT | CASRVGADQPQHF
- | TRBD1 | TRBJ2-5 | TRBV11-3 | TGTGCCAGCAGCCCGGGACAGGTTACCGCGGAGACCCAGTACTTC | CASSPGQVTAETQYF
- | - | TRBJ2-3 | TRBV20-1 | TGCAGTGCTAGTACACTAGTCCGCACAGATACGCAGTATTTT | CSASTLVRTDTQYF
- | TRBD1 | TRBJ1-4 | TRBV29-1 | TGCAGCCACAGGGGCGGGGATGAAAAACTGTTTTTT | CSHRGGDEKLFF
- | TRBD1 | TRBJ2-7 | TRBV29-1 | TGCAGCGTTGGTCGCGGGACAGGGGCCGAGCAGTACTTC | CSVGRGTGAEQYF
- | - | TRBJ2-5 | TRBV18 | TGTGCCAGCTCGGCTGAGACCCAGTACTTC | CASSAETQYF
- | - | TRBJ2-7 | TRBV5-5 | TGTGCCAGCAGCTTGGCCCAGTACGAGCAGTACTTC | CASSLAQYEQYF
- | TRBD1 | TRBJ1-1 | TRBV7-2 | TGTGCCAGCAGCACCCGACAGGGCTGGAACACTGAAGCTTTCTTT | CASSTRQGWNTEAFF
- | TRBD1 | TRBJ1-4 | TRBV28 | TGTGCCAGCAGTTCCTACAGGGGGGAGGAAAAACTGTTTTTT | CASSSYRGEEKLFF
- | TRBD2 | TRBJ2-3 | TRBV29-1 | TGCAGCACTGGGACTAGCCCAGATACGCAGTATTTT | CSTGTSPDTQYF
- | - | TRBJ2-2 | TRBV5-1 | TGCGCCAGCAGGGGGAGCGCTTACACCGGGGAGCTGTTTTTT | CASRGSAYTGELFF
- | TRBD1 | TRBJ1-6 | TRBV2 | TGTGCCAAGAGGACAGGGGGTAATTCACCCCTCCACTTT | CAKRTGGNSPLHF
- | - | TRBJ1-4 | TRBV5-4 | TGTGCCAGCAGCTTGGGGGGGGTTCGAGCAACTAATGAAAAACTGTTTTTT | CASSLGGVRATNEKLFF
- | TRBD1 | TRBJ1-2 | TRBV7-2 | TGTGCCAGCAGCTTAGCTGGGACAGGGAAAATCTTCAATGGCTACACCTTC | CASSLAGTGKIFNGYTF
- | TRBD1 | TRBJ1-1 | TRBV5-1 | TGCGCCAGCAGAGGCAGGGGGGTGTCGACTGAAGCTTTCTTT | CASRGRGVSTEAFF
- | TRBD1 | TRBJ2-7 | TRBV10-3 | TGTGCCATCAGTGATCCGGACAGGGAAGTTTACGAGCAGTACTTC | CAISDPDREVYEQYF
- | TRBD1 | TRBJ2-7 | TRBV3-1/TRBV3-2 | TGTGCCAGCAGCCAAATGACAGGGATTTACGAGCAGTACTTC | CASSQMTGIYEQYF
- | TRBD2 | TRBJ2-7 | TRBV5-4 | TGTGCCAGCAGCTACCTACTAGCGGGGGAGCAGTACTTC | CASSYLLAGEQYF